The TCR beta chain under discussion was sequenced for a study of T-cell memory formation after mild COVID-19. Deletions cut 4 bases from V and 3 bases from J, with 13 bases between. The CDR3 consists of 14 residues. Germline V lookup: CDR1 SGHKS, CDR2 YYEKEE (reference sequence). Via MiXCR, TCRdb re-called the 5' RACE reads, giving one row per CDR3 protein. In the table there are under 550,000 distinct CDR3 sequences, roughly 18% of which are singletons. The TCR was taken from an adult woman who had mild COVID-19 (a few samples of this study predate the infection). Cell type and time point are not known. The J gene is TRBJ1-1, the V gene TRBV5-5; D uncertain. Sequenced sample: PBMCs or a T cell subset sorted from them (not recorded which). The CDR3 nucleotides are TGTGCCAGCAGCCCCTCGGCGTCCTACACTGAAGCTTTCTTT. Its translation: CASSPSASYTEAFF. Supplemented by reference TRBV5-5 and TRBJ1-1, the full variable domain reads DAGVTQSPTHLIKTRGQQVTLRCSPISGHKSVSWYQQVLGQGPQFIFQYYEKEERGRGNFPDRFSARQFPNYSSELNVNALLLGDSALYLCASSPSASYTEAFFGQGTRLTVV.